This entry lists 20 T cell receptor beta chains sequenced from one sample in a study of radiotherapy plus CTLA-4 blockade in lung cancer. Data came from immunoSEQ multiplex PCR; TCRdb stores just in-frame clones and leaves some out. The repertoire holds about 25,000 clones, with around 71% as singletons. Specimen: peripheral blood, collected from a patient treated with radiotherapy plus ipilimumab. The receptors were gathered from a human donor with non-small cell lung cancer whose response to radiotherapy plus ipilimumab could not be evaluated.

CDR3 amino acids: CASSLRGSTDTQYF. In DNA, the CDR3 is TGTGCCAGCAGCTTACGGGGAAGCACAGATACGCAGTATTTT. V usage is TRBV5-6 and J usage is TRBJ2-3, with D perhaps matching TRBD2 (5 bases). This CDR3 has 14 residues. The germline V and J ends were trimmed by 2 bases and 0 bases, with 7 bases remaining between them. Germline loops: CDR1 SGHDT, CDR2 YYEEEE.

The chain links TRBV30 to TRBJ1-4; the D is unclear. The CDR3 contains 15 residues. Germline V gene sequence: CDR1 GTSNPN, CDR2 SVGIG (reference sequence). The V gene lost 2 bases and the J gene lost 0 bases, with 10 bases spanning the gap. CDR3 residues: CAWSQKTATNEKLFF. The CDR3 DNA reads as TGTGCCTGGAGTCAGAAGACTGCAACTAATGAAAAACTGTTTTTT.

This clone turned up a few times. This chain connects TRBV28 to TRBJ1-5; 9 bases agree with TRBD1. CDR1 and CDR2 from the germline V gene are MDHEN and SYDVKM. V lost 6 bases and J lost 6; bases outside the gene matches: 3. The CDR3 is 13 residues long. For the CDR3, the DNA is TGTGCCAGCAGACCGGGACAGGGTCAGCCCCAGCATTTT. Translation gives CASRPGQGQPQHF. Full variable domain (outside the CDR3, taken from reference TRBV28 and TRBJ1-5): DVKVTQSSRYLVKRTGEKVFLECVQDMDHENMFWYRQDPGLGLRLIYFSYDVKMKEKGDIPEGYSVSREKKERFSLILESASTNQTSMYLCASRPGQGQPQHFGDGTRLSIL.

This chain's CDR3 is CASSRGVGQGNTEAFF. CDR3 coding DNA: TGTGCCAGCAGTAGGGGGGTTGGACAGGGAAATACTGAAGCTTTCTTT. The V call is TRBV27, the J call TRBJ1-1; 8 bases fit TRBD1. The CDR3 runs 16 residues. Trimming removed 5 bases from V and 5 bases from J; junction bases left unmatched: 13. Germline values: CDR1 MNHEY, CDR2 SMNVEV (reference sequence).

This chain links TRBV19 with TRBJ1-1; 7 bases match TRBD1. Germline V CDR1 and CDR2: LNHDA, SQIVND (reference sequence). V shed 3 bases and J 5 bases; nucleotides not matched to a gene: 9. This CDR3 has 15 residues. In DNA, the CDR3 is TGTGCCAGTAGTATCCTAAAGGGGGCAGGAACTGAAGCTTTCTTT. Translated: CASSILKGAGTEAFF.

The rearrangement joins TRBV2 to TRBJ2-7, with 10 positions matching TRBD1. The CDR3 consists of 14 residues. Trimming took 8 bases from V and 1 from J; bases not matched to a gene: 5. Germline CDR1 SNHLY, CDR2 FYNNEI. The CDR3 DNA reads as TGTGCCAGCGGAGGACAGGGGGTTTCCTACGAGCAGTACTTC. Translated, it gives CASGGQGVSYEQYF.

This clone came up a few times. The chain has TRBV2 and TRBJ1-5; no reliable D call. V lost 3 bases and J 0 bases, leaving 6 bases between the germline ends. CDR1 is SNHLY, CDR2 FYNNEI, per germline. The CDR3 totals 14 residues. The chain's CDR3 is CASSEENSNQPQHF. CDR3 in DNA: TGTGCCAGCAGTGAGGAGAATAGCAATCAGCCCCAGCATTTT.

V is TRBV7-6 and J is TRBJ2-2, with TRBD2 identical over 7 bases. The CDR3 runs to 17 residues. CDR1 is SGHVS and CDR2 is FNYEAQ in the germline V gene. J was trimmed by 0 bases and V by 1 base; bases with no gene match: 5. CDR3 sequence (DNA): TGTGCCAGCAGCTTAGGATGGGGGGGTCCGAACACCGGGGAGCTGTTTTTT. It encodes CASSLGWGGPNTGELFF.

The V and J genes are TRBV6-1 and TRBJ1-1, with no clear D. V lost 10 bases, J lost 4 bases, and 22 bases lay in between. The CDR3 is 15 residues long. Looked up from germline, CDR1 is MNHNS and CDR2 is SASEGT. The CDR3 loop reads CATNLLSRGFTEAFF. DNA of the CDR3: TGTGCCACCAATTTGCTATCCCGGGGTTTCACTGAAGCTTTCTTT.

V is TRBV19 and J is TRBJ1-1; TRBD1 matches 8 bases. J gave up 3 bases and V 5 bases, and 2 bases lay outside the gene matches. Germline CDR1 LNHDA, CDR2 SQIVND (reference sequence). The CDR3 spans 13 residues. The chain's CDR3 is CASSVQGDTEAFF. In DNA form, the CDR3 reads TGTGCCAGTAGTGTACAGGGGGACACTGAAGCTTTCTTT.

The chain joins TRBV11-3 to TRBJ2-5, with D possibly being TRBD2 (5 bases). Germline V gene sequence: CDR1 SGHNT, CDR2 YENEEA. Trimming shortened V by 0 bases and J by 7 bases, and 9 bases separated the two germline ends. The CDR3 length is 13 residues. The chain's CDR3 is CASSLDFGGTQYF. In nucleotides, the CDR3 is TGTGCCAGCAGCTTAGATTTTGGAGGGACCCAGTACTTC.

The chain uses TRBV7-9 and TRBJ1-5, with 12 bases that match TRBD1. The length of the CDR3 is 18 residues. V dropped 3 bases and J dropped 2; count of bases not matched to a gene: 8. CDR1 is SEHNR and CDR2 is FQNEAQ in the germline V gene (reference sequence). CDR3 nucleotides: TGTGCCAGCAGCTTCGGGGACAGGGGGCGCTTGGGCAATCAGCCCCAGCATTTT. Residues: CASSFGDRGRLGNQPQHF.

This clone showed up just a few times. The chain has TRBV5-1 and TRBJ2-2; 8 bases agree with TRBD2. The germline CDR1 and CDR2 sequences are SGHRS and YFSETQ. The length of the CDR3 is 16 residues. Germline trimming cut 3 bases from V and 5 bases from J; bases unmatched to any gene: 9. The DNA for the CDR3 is TGCGCCAGCAGCTCACTAAAGCGGGAGTCAACCGGGGAGCTGTTTTTT. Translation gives CASSSLKRESTGELFF.

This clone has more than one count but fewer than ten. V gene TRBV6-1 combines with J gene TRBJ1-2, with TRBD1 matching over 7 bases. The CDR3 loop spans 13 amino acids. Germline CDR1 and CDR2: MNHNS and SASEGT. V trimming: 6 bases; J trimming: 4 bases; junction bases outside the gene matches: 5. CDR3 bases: TGTGCCAGCAGAGAGACAGGGTTCTATGGCTACACCTTC. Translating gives CASRETGFYGYTF.

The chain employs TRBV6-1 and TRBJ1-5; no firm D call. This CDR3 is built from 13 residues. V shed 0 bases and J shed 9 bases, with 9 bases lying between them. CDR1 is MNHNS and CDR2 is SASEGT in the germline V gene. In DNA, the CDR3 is TGTGCCAGCAGTGAAGCCGGAGAGGCGCCCCAGCATTTT. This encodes CASSEAGEAPQHF.

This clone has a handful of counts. The DNA for the CDR3 is TGTGCCAGCAGCTTGGGTACAGGGGGCGGAGGTAATGAGCAGTTCTTC. This codes for CASSLGTGGGGNEQFF. V and J are TRBV7-9 and TRBJ2-1; 9 bases fit TRBD1. After removal of 3 bases from V and 7 bases from J, the junction contained 10 bases not matched to a gene. This CDR3 has 16 residues. In germline, CDR1 is SEHNR, CDR2 FQNEAQ (reference sequence).

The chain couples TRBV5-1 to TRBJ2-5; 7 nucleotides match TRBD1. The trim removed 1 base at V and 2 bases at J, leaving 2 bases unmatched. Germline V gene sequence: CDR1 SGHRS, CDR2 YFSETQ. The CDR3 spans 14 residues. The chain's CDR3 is CASSLLTGQETQYF. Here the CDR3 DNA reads TGCGCCAGCAGCTTGTTGACAGGGCAAGAGACCCAGTACTTC.

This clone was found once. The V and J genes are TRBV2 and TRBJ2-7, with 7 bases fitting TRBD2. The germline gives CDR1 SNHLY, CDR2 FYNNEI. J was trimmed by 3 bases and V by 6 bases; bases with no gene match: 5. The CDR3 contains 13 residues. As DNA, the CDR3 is TGTGCCAGCAGGATGACTAGCCGCTACGAGCAGTACTTC. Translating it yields CASRMTSRYEQYF.

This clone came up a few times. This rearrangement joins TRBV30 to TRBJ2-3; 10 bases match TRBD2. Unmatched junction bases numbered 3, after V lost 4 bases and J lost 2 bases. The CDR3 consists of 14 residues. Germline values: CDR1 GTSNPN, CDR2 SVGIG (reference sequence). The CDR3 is CAWTSGRDTDTQYF. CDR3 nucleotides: TGTGCCTGGACTAGCGGGAGAGACACAGATACGCAGTATTTT.

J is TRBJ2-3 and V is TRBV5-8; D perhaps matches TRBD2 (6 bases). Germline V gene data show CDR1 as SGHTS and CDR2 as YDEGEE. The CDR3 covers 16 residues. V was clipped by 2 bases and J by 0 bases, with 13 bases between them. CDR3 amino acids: CASSFALASSTDTQYF. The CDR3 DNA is TGTGCCAGCAGCTTCGCCCTAGCGTCTAGCACAGATACGCAGTATTTT.